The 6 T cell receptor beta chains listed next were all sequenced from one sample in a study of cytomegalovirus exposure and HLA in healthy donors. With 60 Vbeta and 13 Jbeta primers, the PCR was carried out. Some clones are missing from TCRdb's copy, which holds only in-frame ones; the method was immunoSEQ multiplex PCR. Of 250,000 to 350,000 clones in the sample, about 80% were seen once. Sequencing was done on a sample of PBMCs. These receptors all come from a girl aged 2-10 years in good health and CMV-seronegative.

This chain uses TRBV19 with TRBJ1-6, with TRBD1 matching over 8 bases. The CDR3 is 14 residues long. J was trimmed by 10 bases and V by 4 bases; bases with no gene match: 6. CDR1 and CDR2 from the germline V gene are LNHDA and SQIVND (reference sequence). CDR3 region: CASSTWTGRSPLHF. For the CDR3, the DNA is TGTGCCAGTAGTACCTGGACAGGGAGATCACCCCTCCACTTT.

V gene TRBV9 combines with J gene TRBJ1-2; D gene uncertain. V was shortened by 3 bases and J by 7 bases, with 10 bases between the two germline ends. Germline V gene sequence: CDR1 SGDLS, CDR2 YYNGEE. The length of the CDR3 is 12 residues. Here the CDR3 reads CASSALYGGYTF. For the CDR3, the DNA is TGTGCCAGCAGCGCTCTATACGGTGGCTACACCTTC.

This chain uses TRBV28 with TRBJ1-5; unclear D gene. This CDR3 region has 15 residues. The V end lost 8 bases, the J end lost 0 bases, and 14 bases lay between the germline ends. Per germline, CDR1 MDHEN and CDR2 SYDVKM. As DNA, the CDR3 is TGTGCCAGCGACAAAAGAGGGTATAGCAATCAGCCCCAGCATTTT. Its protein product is CASDKRGYSNQPQHF.

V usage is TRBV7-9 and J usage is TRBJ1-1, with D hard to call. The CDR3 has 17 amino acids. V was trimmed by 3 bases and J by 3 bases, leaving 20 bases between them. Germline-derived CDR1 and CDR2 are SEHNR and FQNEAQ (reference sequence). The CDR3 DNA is TGTGCCAGCAGCTTTCTCGGTCGGAACTTGAGGGACACTGAAGCTTTCTTT. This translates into CASSFLGRNLRDTEAFF.

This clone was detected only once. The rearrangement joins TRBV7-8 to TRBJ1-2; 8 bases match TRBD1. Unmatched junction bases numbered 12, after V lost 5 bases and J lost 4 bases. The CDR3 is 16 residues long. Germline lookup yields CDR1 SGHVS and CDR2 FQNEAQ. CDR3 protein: CASSTAAGGIGYGYTF. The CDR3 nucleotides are TGTGCCAGCAGCACAGCAGCAGGGGGCATCGGCTATGGCTACACCTTC.

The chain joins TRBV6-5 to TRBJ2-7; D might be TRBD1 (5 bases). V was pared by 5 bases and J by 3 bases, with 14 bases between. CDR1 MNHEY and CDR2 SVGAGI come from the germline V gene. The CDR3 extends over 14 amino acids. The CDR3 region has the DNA TGTGCCAGCAGTCTAGGGGCAGAGTACTACGAGCAGTACTTC. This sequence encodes CASSLGAEYYEQYF.